This is a list of T cell receptor beta chains from one sample in a study of CD8 T cells in Susac syndrome. One entry per CDR3 protein, called by TCRdb with MiXCR from the immunoSEQ multiplex PCR reads. The profile shows more than 150,000 distinct CDR3 sequences, about 94% of them singletons. Material: CD4+ T cells from PBMCs. The receptors here all came from a human donor in good health. Both conserved end residues are part of each CDR3. Each record gives: J gene, clone size, D gene, V gene, CDR3 DNA, CDR3 protein. A D gene is named only where the DNA matches it firmly. The size field is filled for only some rows; it gives once, few, many or a size class.

TRBJ2-4 | . | TRBD1 | TRBV20-1 | TGCAGTGCACCCCTGACAGGGATGAGAGACATTCAGTACTTC | CSAPLTGMRDIQYF
TRBJ1-1 | . | . | TRBV20-1 | TGCAGTGCTAGAGACCCGTTTCAGGGAGATACTGAAGCTTTCTTT | CSARDPFQGDTEAFF
TRBJ2-7 | . | . | TRBV5-1 | TGCGCCAGCAGCCCGGAGAGTTATTCCTACGAGCAGTACTTC | CASSPESYSYEQYF
TRBJ1-1 | . | TRBD1 | TRBV20-1 | TGCAGTGCTGGACAGGGGGCAAAGGCGGAAGCTTTCTTT | CSAGQGAKAEAFF
TRBJ2-3 | . | . | TRBV5-1 | TGCGCCAGCAGCTTGGAGGCAGTTACGCAGTATTTT | CASSLEAVTQYF
TRBJ2-5 | . | . | TRBV11-1 | TGTGCCAGCAGCCAGGGACCTATGGAGACCCAGTACTTC | CASSQGPMETQYF
TRBJ2-1 | . | TRBD2 | TRBV7-6 | TGTGCCAGCAGCTTAAACGGGGGGGAGCAGTTCTTC | CASSLNGGEQFF
TRBJ2-1 | once | TRBD2 | TRBV9 | TGTGCCAGCAGCGTACTAGCGGGGAGGGGTAATGAGCAGTTCTTC | CASSVLAGRGNEQFF
TRBJ2-3 | . | . | TRBV20-1 | TGCAGTGCTACCCAGGACCGTAGCACAGATACGCAGTATTTT | CSATQDRSTDTQYF
TRBJ1-4 | . | TRBD1 | TRBV3-1 | TGTGCCAGCAGCCGGACAGGGGGACTTGAAAAACTGTTTTTT | CASSRTGGLEKLFF
TRBJ2-7 | . | TRBD1 | TRBV7-2 | TGTGCCAGCAGCGACAGGGGGTCTGCCTACGAGCAGTACTTC | CASSDRGSAYEQYF
TRBJ1-1 | . | TRBD1 | TRBV9 | TGTGCCAGCAGCCCAAACTGGGACAGCCGAAATGAAGCTTTCTTT | CASSPNWDSRNEAFF
TRBJ2-3 | . | . | TRBV19 | TGTGCCACTAGTCCATCCGATACGCAGTATTTT | CATSPSDTQYF
TRBJ2-2 | . | . | TRBV20-1 | TGCAGTGCTAGCGTGGGGTCTGCGAACACCGGGGAGCTGTTTTTT | CSASVGSANTGELFF
TRBJ2-7 | . | TRBD1 | TRBV19 | TGTGCCAGTAGTGGGGACAGGGGTAGGAGGTACGAGCAGTACTTC | CASSGDRGRRYEQYF
TRBJ2-1 | . | TRBD2 | TRBV7-2 | TGTGCCAGCAGCTATCTAGCGGGGGGGCGCAATGAGCAGTTCTTC | CASSYLAGGRNEQFF
TRBJ2-1 | . | . | TRBV19 | TGTGCCAGTAGTATTGGGGTCGCAGGGGAGAATGAGCAGTTCTTC | CASSIGVAGENEQFF
TRBJ2-7 | . | . | TRBV20-1 | TGCAGTGCCCAGCGGCTCTACGAGCAGTACTTC | CSAQRLYEQYF
TRBJ2-3 | . | . | TRBV4-2 | TGTGCCAGCAGCGTTGGACTTTGGGGCACAGATACGCAGTATTTT | CASSVGLWGTDTQYF
TRBJ1-1 | . | . | TRBV20-1 | TGCAGTGCTAGCGTGGTAAGGGGTACTGAAGCTTTCTTT | CSASVVRGTEAFF
TRBJ1-6 | . | . | TRBV5-4 | TGTGCCAGCAGCTTGAAGGAGGGAGGAAATTCACCCCTCCACTTT | CASSLKEGGNSPLHF
TRBJ1-2 | . | . | TRBV3-1 | TGTGCCAGCAGCCAAGATGTACAGGGTTATGGCTACACCTTC | CASSQDVQGYGYTF
TRBJ1-2 | . | . | TRBV13 | TGTGCCAGCAGCCAAATGGTGGGGCAGGGAGGCTATGGCTACACCTTC | CASSQMVGQGGYGYTF
TRBJ1-2 | . | . | TRBV29-1 | TGCAGCGTTGATAACCAGCTCTATGGCTACACCTTC | CSVDNQLYGYTF
TRBJ1-1 | . | . | TRBV20-1 | TGCAGTGCTAGAGATCTTCGGCTGAACACTGAAGCTTTCTTT | CSARDLRLNTEAFF
TRBJ2-7 | . | TRBD1 | TRBV20-1 | TGCAGTGCTAGAGATCCGGGACAGGGGGGCTACGAGCAGTACTTC | CSARDPGQGGYEQYF